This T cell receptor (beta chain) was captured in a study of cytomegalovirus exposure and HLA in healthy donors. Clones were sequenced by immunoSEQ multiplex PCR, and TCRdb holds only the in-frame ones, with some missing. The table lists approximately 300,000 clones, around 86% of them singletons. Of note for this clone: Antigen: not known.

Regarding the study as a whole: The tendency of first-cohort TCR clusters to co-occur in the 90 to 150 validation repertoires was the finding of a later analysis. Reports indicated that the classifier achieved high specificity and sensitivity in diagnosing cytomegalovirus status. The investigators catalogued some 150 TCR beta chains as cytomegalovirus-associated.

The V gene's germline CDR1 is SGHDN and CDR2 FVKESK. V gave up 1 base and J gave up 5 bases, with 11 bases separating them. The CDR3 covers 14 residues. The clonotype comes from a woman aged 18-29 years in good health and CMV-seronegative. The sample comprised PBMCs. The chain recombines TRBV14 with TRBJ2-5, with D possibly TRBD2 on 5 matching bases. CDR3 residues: CASSQVTGSETQYF. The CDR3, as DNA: TGTGCCAGCAGCCAAGTCACGGGGTCGGAGACCCAGTACTTC.